This T cell receptor (beta chain) was identified during a study of PD-L1 blockade in urothelial cancer. Here immunoSEQ multiplex PCR was the method, and the copy in TCRdb shows in-frame clones only, minus some. The table shows some 54,000 clones, with 84% occurring only once. This CDR3 is built from 12 residues. The germline V gene encodes CDR1 SGHNT and CDR2 YYREEE (reference sequence). V dropped 3 bases and J dropped 9; count of bases not matched to a gene: 3. The rearrangement joins TRBV5-4 to TRBJ2-1; 7 bases agree with TRBD1. This clonotype originated in a man aged 35 to 55 with urothelial cancer. This specimen was PBMCs, taken around atezolizumab (anti-PD-L1) treatment. Here the CDR3 DNA reads TGTGCCAGCAGCTCGGGACAGAGTGAGCAGTTCTTC. This encodes CASSSGQSEQFF. The entire variable domain, with the rest obtained from reference TRBV5-4 and TRBJ2-1, is as follows: ETGVTQSPTHLIKTRGQQVTLRCSSQSGHNTVSWYQQALGQGPQFIFQYYREEENGRGNFPPRFSGLQFPNYSSELNVNALELDDSALYLCASSSGQSEQFFGPGTRLTVL.